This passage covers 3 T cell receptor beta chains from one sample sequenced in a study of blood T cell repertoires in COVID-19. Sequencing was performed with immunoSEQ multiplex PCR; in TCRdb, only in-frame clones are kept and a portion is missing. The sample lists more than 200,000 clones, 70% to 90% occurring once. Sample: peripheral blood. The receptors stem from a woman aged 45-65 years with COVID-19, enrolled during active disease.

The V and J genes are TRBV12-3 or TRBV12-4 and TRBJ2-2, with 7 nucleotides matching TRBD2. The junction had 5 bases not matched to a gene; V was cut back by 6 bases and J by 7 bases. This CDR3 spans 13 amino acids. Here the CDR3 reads CASSRERDGELFF. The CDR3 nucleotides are TGTGCCAGCAGCCGGGAGCGGGACGGGGAGCTGTTTTTT.

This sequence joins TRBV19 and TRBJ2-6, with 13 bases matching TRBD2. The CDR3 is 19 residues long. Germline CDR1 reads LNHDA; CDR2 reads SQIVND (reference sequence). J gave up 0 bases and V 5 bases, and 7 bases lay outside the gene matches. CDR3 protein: CASSPGLAGASSGANVLTF. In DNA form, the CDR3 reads TGTGCCAGTAGTCCCGGACTAGCGGGGGCGAGCTCTGGGGCCAACGTCCTGACTTTC. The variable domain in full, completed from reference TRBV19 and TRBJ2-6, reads DGGITQSPKYLFRKEGQNVTLSCEQNLNHDAMYWYRQDPGQGLRLIYYSQIVNDFQKGDIAEGYSVSREKKESFPLTVTSAQKNPTAFYLCASSPGLAGASSGANVLTFGAGSRLTVL.

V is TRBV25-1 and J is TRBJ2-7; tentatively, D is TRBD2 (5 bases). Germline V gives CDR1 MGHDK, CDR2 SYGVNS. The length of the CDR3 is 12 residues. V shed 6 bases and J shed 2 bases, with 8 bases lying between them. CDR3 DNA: TGTGCCAGCAGGTTCGGGGCCTACGAGCAGTACTTC. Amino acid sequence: CASRFGAYEQYF.